This TCR beta chain was sequenced for a study of cytomegalovirus exposure and HLA in healthy donors. As for the study in general: A prior analysis found fewer than 120 million unique TCR beta sequences from 150 million to 200 million T cells. Broader study findings: Trimming of TCR beta V- and J-genes showed a link, identified in a later analysis, to a missense DCLRE1C variant.

The CDR3 contains 14 residues. V was clipped by 11 bases and J by 2 bases; unmatched bases: 9. The germline V gene has CDR1 MNHEY and CDR2 SMNVEV (reference sequence). Concerning this clone itself: Its antigen is not identified.

The PCR contained 60 Vbeta and 13 Jbeta primers. Authors' processing steps: Some 12 million shared chains were among the roughly 78 million unique TCR beta chains that a later analysis counted. Produced via immunoSEQ multiplex PCR; TCRdb's table is partial and in-frame only. V, J and clone size were drawn from that table, and D and trimming were deduced from the DNA. The repertoire includes tens of thousands of clones, over 70% of them detected once, and about 9% sits in the top ten. The chain employs TRBV27 and TRBJ1-5; TRBD1 matches at 7 bases. Material: PBMCs. The sequence was collected from a man aged 40-50 years in good health and CMV-seropositive. The CDR3: CARTDREGNQPQHF. The CDR3 region has the DNA TGTGCCCGTACCGACAGGGAGGGCAATCAGCCCCAGCATTTT.